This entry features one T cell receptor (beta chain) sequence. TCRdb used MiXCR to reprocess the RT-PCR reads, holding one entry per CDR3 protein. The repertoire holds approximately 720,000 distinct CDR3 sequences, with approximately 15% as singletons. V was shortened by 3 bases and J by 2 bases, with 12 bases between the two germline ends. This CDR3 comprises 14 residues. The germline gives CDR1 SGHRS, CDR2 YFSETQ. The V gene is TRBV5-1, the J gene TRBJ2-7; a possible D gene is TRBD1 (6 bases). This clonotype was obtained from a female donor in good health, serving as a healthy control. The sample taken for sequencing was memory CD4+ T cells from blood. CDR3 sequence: CASSSGEFTYEQYF. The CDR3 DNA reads TGCGCCAGCAGCTCAGGGGAATTTACCTACGAGCAGTACTTC.